This is a list of T cell receptor beta chains from one sample in a study of T cell clonotyping in hematopoietic cell transplantation. Sequenced by immunoSEQ multiplex PCR; TCRdb stores in-frame clones only, minus some. The sample contains some 76,000 clones, 90% to 96% of which appear only once. The material was peripheral blood mononuclear cells, obtained before stem cell transplant. The receptors shown here come from a woman aged 50 to 65 with acute myeloid leukemia. Some clones in this sample may be carry-over from other donors' samples. Both conserved end residues are part of each CDR3. The D gene is left open where the match is weak. A clone size is listed for some rows: how often the clone was seen (once, few, many), or a class if it is expanded.

D gene	clone size	V gene	J gene	CDR3 DNA	CDR3 protein
NA	NA	TRBV4-2	TRBJ2-2	TGTGCCAGCAGCCAAGACCCCGGGGAGCTGTTTTTT	CASSQDPGELFF
NA	NA	TRBV5-1	TRBJ1-6	TGCGCCAGCAGTTCAACGGACGGCGTATCACCCCTCCACTTT	CASSSTDGVSPLHF
TRBD1	NA	TRBV6-5	TRBJ1-3	TGTGCCAGTTCCCAGGGGGGGCACACCATATATTTT	CASSQGGHTIYF
NA	NA	TRBV30	TRBJ2-1	TGTGCCTGGAGTCTAGGAGATGAGCAGTTCTTC	CAWSLGDEQFF
NA	NA	TRBV11-2	TRBJ1-3	TGTGCCAGCAGCGCCCGGTTGGCTGGAAACACCATATATTTT	CASSARLAGNTIYF
NA	NA	TRBV5-1	TRBJ1-1	TGCGCCAGCAGCTTAGATAGGGGAACTGAAGCTTTCTTT	CASSLDRGTEAFF
TRBD1	NA	TRBV7-3	TRBJ2-5	TGTGCCAGCAGCCAAGACAGGGGTGAGACCCAGTACTTC	CASSQDRGETQYF
NA	NA	TRBV9	TRBJ1-2	TGTGCCAGCAGCGAGGTCGGACGCGATGGCTACACCTTC	CASSEVGRDGYTF
NA	NA	TRBV30	TRBJ2-7	TGTGCCTGGAGTCCCCTGGTTCAATACGAGCAGTACTTC	CAWSPLVQYEQYF
NA	NA	TRBV30	TRBJ1-2	TGTGCCTGGAGTGTACAGACCTATGGCTACACCTTC	CAWSVQTYGYTF
NA	NA	TRBV7-9	TRBJ1-1	TGTGCCAGCAGCTATTCAAGTGAAGCTTTCTTT	CASSYSSEAFF
NA	NA	TRBV28	TRBJ1-1	TGTGCCAGCAGTTTATTGGGCACTGAAGCTTTCTTT	CASSLLGTEAFF
NA	NA	TRBV7-9	TRBJ1-2	TGTGCCAGCAGCTTAAACAGCCGACACTATGGCTACACCTTC	CASSLNSRHYGYTF
TRBD1	NA	TRBV28	TRBJ2-7	TGTGCCAGCAGTCGACAGGGCTTGAGGGAGCAGTACTTC	CASSRQGLREQYF
TRBD1	NA	TRBV9	TRBJ2-7	TGTGCCAGCAGCGTGAGGGACAGTAGCTCCTACGAGCAGTACTTC	CASSVRDSSSYEQYF
TRBD1	NA	TRBV2	TRBJ2-7	TGTGCCAGCAGTTTATCCGGGACAGGGAATCGCGAGCAGTACTTC	CASSLSGTGNREQYF
NA	NA	TRBV28	TRBJ1-1	TGTGCCAGCAGTTTAACAGGGAGCACTGAAGCTTTCTTT	CASSLTGSTEAFF
NA	NA	TRBV5-8	TRBJ1-1	TGTGCCAGCAGCTTGGGAGCGGGAAGGCTGAACACTGAAGCTTTCTTT	CASSLGAGRLNTEAFF
NA	NA	TRBV30	TRBJ2-7	TGTGCCTGGAGTGTAAGGCTAGCGAGCTACGAGCAGTACTTC	CAWSVRLASYEQYF
NA	NA	TRBV6-1	TRBJ2-2	TGTGCCAGCAACTTTGGAACCGGGGAGCTGTTTTTT	CASNFGTGELFF
NA	NA	TRBV30	TRBJ1-3	TGTGCCTGGAGTGTATTATTTCGGGGAAACACCATATATTTT	CAWSVLFRGNTIYF
TRBD1	NA	TRBV2	TRBJ1-2	TGTGCCAGCAAGTGGACAGGGGAACACCCGGAAGGCTGCACCTTC	CASKWTGEHPEGCTF
NA	NA	TRBV5-4	TRBJ1-3	TGTGCCTGTCGACGCAACTCTGGAAACACCATATATTTT	CACRRNSGNTIYF
NA	NA	TRBV7-6	TRBJ1-1	TGTGCCAGCAGCTTAGAGGGCCCGGGGAGGTGGACTGAAGCTTTCTTT	CASSLEGPGRWTEAFF
TRBD1	NA	TRBV5-1	TRBJ1-4	TGCGCCAGCAGTCGGGACAGCTCTAATGAAAAACTGTTTTTT	CASSRDSSNEKLFF
TRBD1	NA	TRBV11-3	TRBJ1-3	TGTGCCAGCAGCTTGAGGGGGCGCGGAAACACCATATATTTT	CASSLRGRGNTIYF
TRBD2	NA	TRBV27	TRBJ2-7	TGTGCCAGCAGGGATACTAGCGGGAGGGCGAAGCAGTACTTC	CASRDTSGRAKQYF
NA	NA	TRBV30	TRBJ1-1	TGTGCCTGGAGTGTATTGTCGGGGGGCCGGACTGAAGCTTTCTTT	CAWSVLSGGRTEAFF
NA	NA	TRBV30	TRBJ2-5	TGTGCCTGGAGTGTACCAACCGGCACAGCATTCCAAGAGACCCAGTACTTC	CAWSVPTGTAFQETQYF
NA	NA	TRBV5-4	TRBJ2-1	TGTGCCAGCAGCTTTGTAACAGGACGGGATGAGCAGTTCTTC	CASSFVTGRDEQFF
TRBD1	NA	TRBV7-2	TRBJ1-5	TGTGCCAGCAGCTTCCGGACCGGGACAGGGGCACAGCCCCAGCATTTT	CASSFRTGTGAQPQHF
NA	NA	TRBV12-5	TRBJ1-5	TGTGCTAGTGGGCAAAACCTCGGTCAGCCCCAGCATTTT	CASGQNLGQPQHF
NA	NA	TRBV30	TRBJ2-7	TGTGCCTGGAGTGTAGGGGTAGACTCCTACGAGCAGTACTTC	CAWSVGVDSYEQYF
TRBD1	NA	TRBV9	TRBJ1-4	TGTGCCAGCAGCGTTAGACAGGGGGGATATAATGAAAAACTGTTTTTT	CASSVRQGGYNEKLFF
NA	NA	TRBV7-2	TRBJ2-3	TGTGCCAGCAGCTCGAACAGATACACAGATACGCAGTATTTT	CASSSNRYTDTQYF
TRBD2	NA	TRBV29-1	TRBJ2-5	TGCAGCGGGGGACTAGCGGGAGTTGAGACCCAGTACTTC	CSGGLAGVETQYF
NA	NA	TRBV19	TRBJ2-2	TGTGCCAGTAGTATGGGGACCGGGGACACCGGGGAGCTGTTTTTT	CASSMGTGDTGELFF
NA	NA	TRBV4-1	TRBJ1-1	TGCGCCAGCAGCCAAGATCCTCGGGACCTGAACACTGAAGCTTTCTTT	CASSQDPRDLNTEAFF
NA	NA	TRBV30	TRBJ1-3	TGTGCCTGGAGTGTACGGGGGGCGGGAGGAAACACCATATATTTT	CAWSVRGAGGNTIYF
TRBD1	NA	TRBV4-1	TRBJ2-3	TGCGCCAGCAGCCAAGGACAGGGGGAGACAGATACGCAGTATTTT	CASSQGQGETDTQYF
NA	NA	TRBV6-4	TRBJ1-1	TGTGCCAGCAGGCAGGACATCAACACTGAAGCTTTCTTT	CASRQDINTEAFF
TRBD1	NA	TRBV5-1	TRBJ2-1	TGCGCCAGCAGCCCGGGCCAGGGGGCCTACAATGAGCAGTTCTTC	CASSPGQGAYNEQFF
NA	NA	TRBV30	TRBJ2-2	TGTGCCCGCGCACGAATGGCGAACACCGGGGAGCTGTTTTTT	CARARMANTGELFF
NA	NA	TRBV19	TRBJ1-5	TGTGCCAGTAGTATAGACAGGGTTGGACAGCCCCAGCATTTT	CASSIDRVGQPQHF
TRBD2	NA	TRBV14	TRBJ2-2	TGTGCCAGCAGCGTTATAGCGGGAGCGGTCGGGGAGCTGTTTTTT	CASSVIAGAVGELFF
NA	NA	TRBV28	TRBJ1-2	TGTGCCAGCAGTGCCGGAATCTATGGCTACACCTTC	CASSAGIYGYTF
TRBD2	NA	TRBV7-6	TRBJ2-5	TGTGCCAGCAGCTTAGCCAACCCCCTAGCGGGAGTCGGAGAGACCCAGTACTTC	CASSLANPLAGVGETQYF
NA	NA	TRBV7-6	TRBJ2-7	TGTGCCAGCAGCTTAGGAGGCCCGGGCTACGAGCAGTACTTC	CASSLGGPGYEQYF
TRBD1	once	TRBV5-6	TRBJ1-5	TGTGCCAGCACCGTAGGGGGGACAGGGAGAGTTGGCAATCAGCCCCAGCATTTT	CASTVGGTGRVGNQPQHF
TRBD1	NA	TRBV27	TRBJ2-6	TGTGCCAGCCGTACGCAGGGGGCTGGGGCCAACGTCCTGACTTTC	CASRTQGAGANVLTF
NA	NA	TRBV7-9	TRBJ2-3	TGTGCCAGCAGCAATAGCCGACTTCTCACAGATACGCAGTATTTT	CASSNSRLLTDTQYF
TRBD2	NA	TRBV9	TRBJ2-5	TGTGCCAGCAGCCCCCGACTAGCGGGGAGTCAAGAGACCCAGTACTTC	CASSPRLAGSQETQYF
TRBD1	NA	TRBV4-1	TRBJ2-7	TGCGCCAGCAGCTCGGACAGGGGCTACGAGCAGTACTTC	CASSSDRGYEQYF
NA	NA	TRBV7-6	TRBJ1-6	TGTGCCAGCCAGGGCTATAATTCACCCCTCCACTTT	CASQGYNSPLHF
NA	few	TRBV5-1	TRBJ1-1	TGCGCCAGCAGGGGAAGGACAGAAATTGAAGCTTTCTTT	CASRGRTEIEAFF